This T cell receptor beta chain was found in a study of blood T cell repertoires in COVID-19. Study-wide background: Material from acute and convalescent COVID-19 was sourced from the United States, Italy and Spain. T cells, B-cell-depleted T cells, or PBMCs supplied cDNA or gDNA.

Authors' methods: For nucleated cells, counts were estimated from reference gene primer amplification. Generated by immunoSEQ multiplex PCR, the TCRdb table keeps only in-frame clones and is missing some. Clonal size and the V and J genes are those of that table, whereas D and trimming came from the DNA. The sample records around 180,000 clones, approximately 80% being singletons. After removal of 4 bases from V and 3 bases from J, the junction contained 5 bases not matched to a gene. The CDR3 consists of 16 residues. The germline V gene encodes CDR1 SNHLY and CDR2 FYNNEI. This TCR was sampled from a human donor in a cohort sampled during active COVID-19. Material: peripheral blood. This chain links TRBV2 with TRBJ2-6; TRBD1 aligns across 8 bases. In nucleotides, the CDR3 is TGTGCCAGCAGTGTCGACAGGGGATTTGGGGCCAACGTCCTGACTTTC. Translation gives CASSVDRGFGANVLTF.